This record covers a single T cell receptor (beta chain). Its antigen is unknown. This sample was taken from a study of cytomegalovirus exposure and HLA in healthy donors. Study results and limitations: As a later analysis revealed, most CMV-associated TCR beta chains appeared HLA-restricted. Cytomegalovirus-associated status was assigned to approximately 160 TCR beta chains.

In the PCR, 60 Vbeta and 13 Jbeta primers were used. In the source study's methods: Later reanalysis found approximately 76 million unique TCR beta chains, 10 million to 14 million of them shared. The data were produced by immunoSEQ multiplex PCR, yet TCRdb's version contains in-frame clones alone and is incomplete. The V and J calls and clone size were taken over from that table, and D and trimming were inferred from the DNA. The sample records about 130,000 clones, more than 75% being singletons. Deletions cut 1 base from V and 5 bases from J, with 11 bases between. Germline V lookup: CDR1 MNHNS, CDR2 SASEGT. This CDR3 has 14 amino acids.

The V gene is TRBV6-1, the J gene TRBJ1-2, with D maybe TRBD1 (5 bases). The receptor was derived from a female donor in good health and CMV-seronegative. Input material: PBMCs. The chain's CDR3 is CASSEGRGGYGYTF. In nucleotides, the CDR3 is TGTGCCAGCAGTGAAGGGAGGGGAGGATATGGCTACACCTTC.